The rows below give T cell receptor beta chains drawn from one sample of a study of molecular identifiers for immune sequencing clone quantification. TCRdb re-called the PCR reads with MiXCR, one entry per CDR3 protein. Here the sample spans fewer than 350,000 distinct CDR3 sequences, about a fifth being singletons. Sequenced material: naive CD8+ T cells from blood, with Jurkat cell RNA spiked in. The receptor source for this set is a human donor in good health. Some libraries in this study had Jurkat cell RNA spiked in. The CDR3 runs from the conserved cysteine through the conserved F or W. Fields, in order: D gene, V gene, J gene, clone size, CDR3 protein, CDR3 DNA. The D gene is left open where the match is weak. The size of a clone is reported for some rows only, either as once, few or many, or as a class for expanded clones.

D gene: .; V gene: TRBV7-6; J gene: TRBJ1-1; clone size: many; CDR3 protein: CASSWGLGTYTEAFF; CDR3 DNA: TGTGCCAGCAGCTGGGGACTCGGAACCTACACTGAAGCTTTCTTT
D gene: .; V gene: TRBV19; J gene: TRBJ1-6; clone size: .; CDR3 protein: CASSSRPDAWSPLHF; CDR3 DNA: TGTGCCAGTAGTTCGCGTCCCGATGCCTGGTCACCCCTCCACTTT
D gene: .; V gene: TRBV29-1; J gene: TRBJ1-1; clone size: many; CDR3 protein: CSVPGTEAFF; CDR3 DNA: TGCAGCGTTCCGGGGACTGAAGCTTTCTTT
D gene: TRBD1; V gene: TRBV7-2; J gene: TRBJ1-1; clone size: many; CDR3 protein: CASSLVYGTGATEAFF; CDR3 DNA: TGTGCCAGCAGCTTAGTTTACGGGACAGGGGCCACTGAAGCTTTCTTT
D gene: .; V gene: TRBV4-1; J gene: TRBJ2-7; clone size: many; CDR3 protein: CASSQLRTATSEQYF; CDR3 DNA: TGCGCCAGCAGCCAACTTAGGACGGCGACCTCCGAGCAGTACTTC
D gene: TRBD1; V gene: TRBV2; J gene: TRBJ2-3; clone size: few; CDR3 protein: CASRDRTGEMPDTQYF; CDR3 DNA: TGTGCCAGCAGGGACCGGACAGGGGAGATGCCAGATACGCAGTATTTT
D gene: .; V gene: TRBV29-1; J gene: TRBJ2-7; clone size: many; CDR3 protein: CSVEGRLDGRGKNEQYF; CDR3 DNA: TGCAGCGTTGAAGGGAGGTTAGACGGGAGAGGGAAGAACGAGCAGTACTTC
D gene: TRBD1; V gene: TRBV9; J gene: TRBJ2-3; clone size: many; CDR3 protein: CASSARQGASTDTQYF; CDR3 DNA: TGTGCCAGCAGCGCCCGACAGGGGGCTTCCACAGATACGCAGTATTTT
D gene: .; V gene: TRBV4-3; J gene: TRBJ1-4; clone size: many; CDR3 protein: CASSQEGLGKLFF; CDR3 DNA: TGCGCCAGCAGCCAAGAAGGGCTGGGAAAACTGTTTTTT
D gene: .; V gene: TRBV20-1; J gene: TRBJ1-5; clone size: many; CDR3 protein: CSAASDYQPQHF; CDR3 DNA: TGCAGTGCCGCCTCTGACTATCAGCCCCAGCATTTT
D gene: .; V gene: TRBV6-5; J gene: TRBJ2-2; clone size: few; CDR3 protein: CASSYSLGPNTGELFF; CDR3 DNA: TGTGCCAGCAGTTACTCGCTGGGTCCGAACACCGGGGAGCTGTTTTTT
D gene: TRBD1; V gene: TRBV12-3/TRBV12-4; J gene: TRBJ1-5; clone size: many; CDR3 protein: CASSLVPQGEGNQPQHF; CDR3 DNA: TGTGCCAGCAGTTTAGTTCCCCAGGGGGAAGGCAATCAGCCCCAGCATTTT
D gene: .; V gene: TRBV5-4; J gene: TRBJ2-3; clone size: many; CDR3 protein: CASSTPLGSTDTQYF; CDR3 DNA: TGTGCCAGCAGCACCCCCCTGGGGAGCACAGATACGCAGTATTTT
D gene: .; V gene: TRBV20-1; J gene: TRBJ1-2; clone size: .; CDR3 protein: CSARPQGLDYGYTF; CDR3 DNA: TGCAGTGCTCGCCCCCAAGGGCTGGACTATGGCTACACCTTC
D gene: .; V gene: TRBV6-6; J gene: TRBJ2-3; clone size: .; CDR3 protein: CASSFRADTQYF; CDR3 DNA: TGTGCCAGCAGTTTCCGGGCAGATACGCAGTATTTT